These 8 T cell receptor beta chains were sequenced from one sample in a study of blood T cell repertoires in COVID-19. Measured with immunoSEQ multiplex PCR; TCRdb has only the in-frame clones, and not every one. There are about 180,000 clones in the sample; more than 80% occur only once, and 6.2% lies in the top ten. Sequences were obtained from PBMCs or T cells enriched from blood (not recorded which). The origin of the receptors is a man in his forties who had recovered from COVID-19.

In this sample, this clone turned up once. The chain uses TRBV6-5 and TRBJ1-3; maybe TRBD1 (6 bases). This CDR3 region has 16 residues. Trimming pared 4 bases from V and 0 bases from J, leaving 13 bases between. From germline, CDR1 is MNHEY and CDR2 SVGAGI. CDR3 sequence (DNA): TGTGCCAGCAGTTCCCCGGGAGGGGGCTCTGGAAACACCATATATTTT. It specifies CASSSPGGGSGNTIYF.

V and J are TRBV10-2 and TRBJ1-2; the D is unclear. The V and J ends lost 5 bases and 8 bases respectively, with 18 bases between them. The CDR3 has 14 amino acids. The germline V gene has CDR1 WSHSY and CDR2 SAAADI. CDR3 sequence: CASSLEGRAGGYTF. DNA of the CDR3: TGCGCCAGCAGTTTGGAGGGAAGGGCCGGGGGCTACACCTTC.

In regard to this clone: Other DNA sequences in the sample encode the same CDR3. This rearrangement joins TRBV9 to TRBJ1-3; D uncertain. V was cut by 3 bases and J by 1 base, with 8 bases left in between. Per the germline V gene, CDR1 is SGDLS and CDR2 is YYNGEE. This CDR3 comprises 14 residues. The CDR3 spells CASSATGSGNTIYF. The CDR3 DNA reads TGTGCCAGCAGCGCGACGGGGTCTGGAAACACCATATATTTT.

The chain joins TRBV9 to TRBJ2-1; D remains ambiguous. The CDR3 runs to 12 residues. The V end lost 3 bases, the J end lost 9 bases, and 10 bases lay between the germline ends. Germline lookup yields CDR1 SGDLS and CDR2 YYNGEE. CDR3 amino acids: CASSGLYVEQFF. The CDR3 nucleotides are TGTGCCAGCAGCGGTCTCTACGTTGAGCAGTTCTTC.

The chain combines TRBV12-5 with TRBJ1-5, with 9 positions matching TRBD1. The CDR3 loop spans 14 amino acids. The V gene's germline CDR1 is LGHNT and CDR2 FRNRAP. V gave up 5 bases and J gave up 4 bases; unmatched junction bases: 3. The CDR3 sequence is CASGRTGVNQPQHF. For the CDR3, the DNA is TGTGCTAGTGGTCGGACAGGGGTGAATCAGCCCCAGCATTTT.

With regard to this clone: Other DNA sequences in the same sample also yield this CDR3. V is TRBV27 and J is TRBJ1-5; 7 nucleotides match TRBD1. V dropped 4 bases and J dropped 7; count of bases not matched to a gene: 4. The length of the CDR3 is 13 residues. CDR1 and CDR2 from the germline V gene are MNHEY and SMNVEV (reference sequence). This CDR3 is CASSWDSGQPQHF. For the CDR3, the DNA is TGTGCCAGCAGTTGGGACAGCGGCCAGCCCCAGCATTTT.

A few counts support this clone. V usage is TRBV10-1 and J usage is TRBJ1-6; D perhaps matches TRBD1 (6 bases). Germline CDR1 WNHNN, CDR2 SYGVQD (reference sequence). The CDR3 totals 18 residues. With 2 bases removed from V and 5 bases from J, the gap between germline ends came to 19 bases. The CDR3 region is CASSELWAGAPNNSPLHF. Here the CDR3 DNA reads TGCGCCAGCAGTGAGCTCTGGGCAGGGGCACCGAATAATTCACCCCTCCACTTT.

J is TRBJ1-1 and V is TRBV6-5; D is uncertain. This CDR3 is 16 amino acids long. Germline CDR1 reads MNHEY; CDR2 reads SVGAGI. V was pared by 2 bases and J by 5 bases, with 18 bases between. The CDR3 loop reads CASSYDWSRAGTEAFF. The CDR3 nucleotides are TGTGCCAGCAGTTACGACTGGTCGAGGGCGGGGACTGAAGCTTTCTTT.